The 20 T cell receptor beta chains given below trace back to one sample, sequenced in a study of radiotherapy plus CTLA-4 blockade in lung cancer. The assay was immunoSEQ multiplex PCR, and TCRdb's table has in-frame clones only and misses some. This sample carries 120,000 or so clones, roughly 74% of them seen once, and the ten largest clones take 4.5% to 6.5%. The sequences come from peripheral blood, collected from a patient treated with radiotherapy plus ipilimumab. All receptors come from a human donor with non-small cell lung cancer who had a partial response to radiotherapy plus ipilimumab.

This clone was picked up one time. V gene TRBV7-3 combines with J gene TRBJ2-2; D is unclear. Looked up from germline, CDR1 is SGHTA and CDR2 is FQGTGA. There are 15 residues in the CDR3. The ends were cut back, 0 bases at V and 1 base at J, with 6 bases in the middle. CDR3: CASSLTYRNTGELFF. CDR3 DNA sequence: TGTGCCAGCAGCTTAACTTACAGGAACACCGGGGAGCTGTTTTTT.

V usage is TRBV9 and J usage is TRBJ1-5, with a possible D match to TRBD1 (5 bases). The CDR3 spans 15 residues. V was cut by 0 bases and J by 4 bases, with 11 bases left in between. Looked up from germline, CDR1 is SGDLS and CDR2 is YYNGEE. The CDR3 is CASSVDQGWNQPQHF. The CDR3 region has the DNA TGTGCCAGCAGCGTAGATCAGGGATGGAATCAGCCCCAGCATTTT.

This clone was detected only once. This chain uses TRBV9 with TRBJ1-6; 9 positions agree with TRBD1. From germline, CDR1 is SGDLS and CDR2 YYNGEE. The CDR3 extends over 14 amino acids. J was trimmed by 7 bases and V by 3 bases; bases with no gene match: 2. CDR3: CASSGDRVNSPLHF. Written as DNA, the CDR3 is TGTGCCAGCAGCGGGGACAGGGTCAATTCACCCCTCCACTTT.

The chain uses TRBV28 and TRBJ1-2; D is perhaps TRBD1 (5 bases). The V gene's germline CDR1 is MDHEN and CDR2 SYDVKM. Trimming left V 6 bases short and J 2 bases short, with 10 bases between. The CDR3 spans 13 residues. In DNA form, the CDR3 reads TGTGCCAGCAGGACAGACAGAAACTATGGCTACACCTTC. This gives the protein CASRTDRNYGYTF.

The chain links TRBV28 to TRBJ1-5; 7 bases fit TRBD1. V was pared by 6 bases and J by 0 bases, with 5 bases of the junction left unmatched. The CDR3 is made up of 15 amino acids. Looked up from germline, CDR1 is MDHEN and CDR2 is SYDVKM. The CDR3 here is CASRGDRPSNQPQHF. The CDR3 coding sequence is TGTGCCAGCAGGGGGGACAGACCTAGCAATCAGCCCCAGCATTTT.

This chain uses TRBV14 with TRBJ1-2; the match to TRBD1 covers 7 bases. J was trimmed by 5 bases and V by 3 bases; bases with no gene match: 15. The germline gives CDR1 SGHDN, CDR2 FVKESK. The CDR3 runs 17 residues. DNA of the CDR3: TGTGCCAGCAGCCAGCTGACAGGGTCGAGACAGAATTATGGCTACACCTTC. This codes for CASSQLTGSRQNYGYTF. Full variable domain (outside the CDR3, taken from reference TRBV14 and TRBJ1-2): EAGVTQFPSHSVIEKGQTVTLRCDPISGHDNLYWYRRVMGKEIKFLLHFVKESKQDESGMPNNRFLAERTGGTYSTLKVQPAELEDSGVYFCASSQLTGSRQNYGYTFGSGTRLTVV.

V and J are TRBV19 and TRBJ2-3, with TRBD2 matching over 7 bases. After removal of 3 bases from V and 0 bases from J, the junction contained 12 bases not matched to a gene. Germline values: CDR1 LNHDA, CDR2 SQIVND (reference sequence). The CDR3 sequence is 18 residues long. The CDR3 bases are TGTGCCAGTAGTATTGCGGGAGTTTTCCTAGGGAGCACAGATACGCAGTATTTT. Its protein is CASSIAGVFLGSTDTQYF.

This clone was recorded only once. The gene calls are TRBV7-9 and TRBJ1-2; TRBD1 agrees at 8 bases. The CDR3 is 14 amino acids. V lost 3 bases to trimming and J lost 2 bases; unmatched junction nucleotides: 2. The germline V gene has CDR1 SEHNR and CDR2 FQNEAQ (reference sequence). The CDR3 bases are TGTGCCAGCAGCTTCTCAGGGGGCAACTATGGCTACACCTTC. It translates to CASSFSGGNYGYTF.

This clone was counted only a few times. The CDR3 is CASSSWTVSEAFF. CDR3 in DNA: TGTGCCAGTAGCAGTTGGACAGTCTCGGAAGCTTTCTTT. V is TRBV19 and J is TRBJ1-1; a weak D match, TRBD1 (6 bases). Germline CDR1 reads LNHDA; CDR2 reads SQIVND (reference sequence). V lost 6 bases and J 8 bases, leaving 16 bases between the germline ends. CDR3 size: 13 residues.

This clone came up once. The V gene is TRBV6-1, the J gene TRBJ1-4; 7 bases map to TRBD1. This CDR3 is 14 amino acids long. From germline, CDR1 is MNHNS and CDR2 SASEGT. V was clipped by 4 bases and J by 6 bases; unmatched bases: 5. The CDR3 DNA is TGTGCCAGCAGTGTTTCAGGGGGACATGAAAAACTGTTTTTT. It encodes CASSVSGGHEKLFF.

The gene calls are TRBV6-6 and TRBJ2-7, with D possibly being TRBD1 (6 bases). V lost 1 base and J 2 bases, leaving 9 bases between the germline ends. There are 14 residues in the CDR3. In germline, CDR1 is MNHNY, CDR2 SVGAGI (reference sequence). CDR3 bases: TGTGCCAGCAGTTACTGGCAGGGGCCCTACGAGCAGTACTTC. Its protein is CASSYWQGPYEQYF.

The rearrangement links TRBV5-1 to TRBJ1-4, with 7 bases fitting TRBD1. Germline CDR1 and CDR2: SGHRS and YFSETQ. The ends lost 3 bases at V and 3 bases at J; junction bases unmatched: 8. This CDR3 comprises 16 residues. The DNA of the CDR3 is TGCGCCAGCAGCTCTGACCCGGGACAGCCTAATGAAAAACTGTTTTTT. Translated: CASSSDPGQPNEKLFF.

J is TRBJ2-5 and V is TRBV5-4, with D possibly TRBD2 on 5 matching bases. Germline V lookup: CDR1 SGHNT, CDR2 YYREEE (reference sequence). The CDR3 is 14 amino acids. V was shortened by 4 bases and J by 5 bases, with 15 bases between the two germline ends. CDR3 sequence reads: CASSPDGGRETQYF. The CDR3 DNA follows: TGTGCCAGCAGCCCTGACGGAGGTAGGGAGACCCAGTACTTC.

The V gene is TRBV29-1, the J gene TRBJ2-7; the match to TRBD2 covers 11 bases. This CDR3 contains 14 residues. The V gene's germline CDR1 is SQVTM and CDR2 ANQGSEA. With 6 bases clipped from V and 2 bases from J, the junction kept 6 bases outside the gene matches. CDR3 sequence reads: CSVALAGGPYEQYF. As DNA, the CDR3 is TGCAGCGTAGCTCTAGCGGGAGGACCCTACGAGCAGTACTTC.

This chain joins TRBV21-1 and TRBJ2-5; TRBD1 is the table's D call and was not checked against the DNA. TRBV21-1 is a pseudogene locus. The CDR3 has 12 amino acids. In DNA form, the CDR3 reads TGTGCCAGCAGCAAGGGGCCGGAGACCCAGTACTTC. It is translated as CASSKGPETQYF.

The genes are TRBV7-2 and TRBJ2-3, with TRBD1 identical over 9 bases. CDR3 length: 16 residues. V lost 6 bases and J lost 1; bases outside the gene matches: 8. CDR1 is SGHTA, CDR2 FQGNSA, per germline. The CDR3 nucleotides read TGTGCCAGCAGATCTAACAGGGGGCTGGGCACAGATACGCAGTATTTT. It codes for CASRSNRGLGTDTQYF.

The genes are TRBV11-3 and TRBJ2-7; 8 positions agree with TRBD2. Trimming cost V 6 bases and J 6 bases; bases outside gene matches: 13. Germline loops: CDR1 SGHNT, CDR2 YENEEA. There are 15 residues in the CDR3. CDR3 bases: TGTGCCAGCAGTGCGGGGGGAACTCTCCTGAGCGAGCAGTACTTC. Amino acids: CASSAGGTLLSEQYF.

The sample holds one count of this clone. The rearrangement uses TRBV6-1 and TRBJ1-3; D is ambiguous. V dropped 2 bases and J dropped 0 bases, with 8 bases sitting between them. This CDR3 has 15 amino acids. CDR1 MNHNS and CDR2 SASEGT come from the germline V gene. The CDR3 DNA follows: TGTGCCAGCAGTGAACGGAGAGTCTCTGGAAACACCATATATTTT. Protein sequence: CASSERRVSGNTIYF.

This chain uses TRBV5-4 with TRBJ1-2; TRBD1 is a possible D gene (6 bases). Looked up from germline, CDR1 is SGHNT and CDR2 is YYREEE (reference sequence). The CDR3 has 13 amino acids. V lost 1 base to trimming and J lost 7 bases, with 11 bases between them. The CDR3 DNA reads as TGTGCCAGCAGCTTGACAACAGGGCTTGGCTACACCTTC. Its translation is CASSLTTGLGYTF.

This chain links TRBV18 with TRBJ2-7, with a possible D match to TRBD2 (5 bases). The V end lost 0 bases, the J end lost 2 bases, and 11 bases lay between the germline ends. Germline V gives CDR1 KGHSH, CDR2 LQKENI. The CDR3 totals 15 residues. The CDR3 sequence is CASSPPQVGTYEQYF. Written as DNA, the CDR3 is TGTGCCAGCTCACCACCTCAGGTCGGGACCTACGAGCAGTACTTC.